This passage covers 19 T cell receptor beta chains from one sample sequenced in a study of shared clonotypes between healthy human individuals. Clones were sequenced by immunoSEQ multiplex PCR, and TCRdb holds only the in-frame ones, with some missing. Seen here are roughly 490,000 clones, approximately 79% observed once, and the top ten hold about 12%. The sequencing sample was made of PBMCs. The receptors shown here come from a woman in her thirties or forties in good health. Some clones in this sample may be carry-over from other donors' samples.

The rearrangement links TRBV9 to TRBJ1-4; no clear D. The CDR3 is 15 residues long. Trimming left V 3 bases short and J 6 bases short, with 15 bases between. Germline loops: CDR1 SGDLS, CDR2 YYNGEE. CDR3 in DNA: TGTGCCAGCAGCGCGTCGACGGACCCCCATGAAAAACTGTTTTTT. Amino acid sequence: CASSASTDPHEKLFF.

In this sample, this clone turned up many times. V and J are TRBV7-6 and TRBJ2-7; TRBD1 matches at 9 bases. Germline CDR1 is SGHVS and CDR2 is FNYEAQ. The junction had 6 bases not matched to a gene; V was cut back by 1 base and J by 2 bases. The CDR3 is 16 amino acids. CDR3 protein: CASSLGDRAVPYEQYF. The CDR3 DNA is TGTGCCAGCAGCTTAGGGGACAGGGCAGTACCCTACGAGCAGTACTTC.

This chain links TRBV5-1 with TRBJ1-4, with TRBD1 matching 8 bases. This CDR3 spans 16 amino acids. Germline assignment: CDR1 SGHRS and CDR2 YFSETQ. Trimming cost V 0 bases and J 0 bases; bases outside gene matches: 1. The CDR3 reads CASSLGQGSTNEKLFF. CDR3 nucleotides: TGCGCCAGCAGCTTGGGACAGGGGTCAACTAATGAAAAACTGTTTTTT.

This clone was seen at least ten times. Other DNA sequences in the same sample also yield this CDR3. The V call is TRBV28, the J call TRBJ1-1; no clear D gene. Germline V gene sequence: CDR1 MDHEN, CDR2 SYDVKM. The ends were cut back, 7 bases at V and 4 bases at J, with 10 bases in the middle. The CDR3 loop spans 12 amino acids. The CDR3 DNA reads as TGTGCCAGCACCGCCCGCGGCACTGAAGCTTTCTTT. It specifies CASTARGTEAFF.

The rearrangement links TRBV28 to TRBJ2-7, with D possibly matching TRBD2 (5 bases). Looked up from germline, CDR1 is MDHEN and CDR2 is SYDVKM. Trimming cost V 8 bases and J 4 bases, with 21 bases left between them. This CDR3 comprises 15 residues. The CDR3 sequence: CASAKRAAGQYEQYF. DNA for the CDR3: TGTGCCAGCGCGAAGAGGGCGGCGGGCCAATACGAGCAGTACTTC.

The genes are TRBV28 and TRBJ2-3; D possibly corresponds to TRBD2 (6 bases). Germline CDR1 is MDHEN and CDR2 is SYDVKM. The V end was cut by 4 bases, the J end by 5 bases, with 22 bases between. The CDR3 consists of 17 residues. DNA of the CDR3: TGTGCCAGCAGTTCCCTGCCCGGGGACTCTCTTCAAGATACGCAGTATTTT. Protein product: CASSSLPGDSLQDTQYF.

Regarding this clone: A much larger clone is a single base away; this may be a read error. The J gene is TRBJ1-6, the V gene TRBV15, with 9 bases lining up with TRBD1. The length of the CDR3 is 15 residues. Germline V CDR1 and CDR2: LNHNV, YYDKDF (reference sequence). The CDR3 region is CATGRGTGRNSPLHF. The CDR3 bases are TGTGCCACCGGCAGAGGGACAGGGCGTAATTCACCCCTCCACTTT.

The chain combines TRBV11-2 with TRBJ2-7; D call uncertain. Trimming shortened V by 3 bases and J by 0 bases, and 12 bases separated the two germline ends. The germline gives CDR1 SGHAT, CDR2 FQNNGV. This CDR3 region has 15 residues. The CDR3 DNA reads as TGTGCCAGCAGCTTCCGGGTCCCGAGCTCCTACGAGCAGTACTTC. Residues: CASSFRVPSSYEQYF. Based on the CDR3 plus reference TRBV11-2 and TRBJ2-7, the full variable domain is EAGVAQSPRYKIIEKRQSVAFWCNPISGHATLYWYQQILGQGPKLLIQFQNNGVVDDSQLPKDRFSAERLKGVDSTLKIQPAKLEDSAVYLCASSFRVPSSYEQYFGPGTRLTVT.

The chain combines TRBV30 with TRBJ2-7; the D call may be TRBD1 or TRBD2 (5 bases each). The V gene lost 3 bases and the J gene lost 1 base, with 10 bases spanning the gap. The CDR3 sequence is 13 residues long. Germline CDR1 and CDR2: GTSNPN and SVGIG (reference sequence). The CDR3 protein is CAWRGVGSYEQYF. The CDR3 nucleotides read TGTGCCTGGAGGGGGGTTGGTTCCTACGAGCAGTACTTC.

The V and J genes are TRBV18 and TRBJ1-2, with a possible D match to TRBD1 (5 bases). Germline V CDR1 and CDR2: KGHSH, LQKENI. The CDR3 extends over 18 amino acids. Between the trimmed V and J ends, which lost 3 bases and 7 bases, there was a span of 27 bases. The CDR3 sequence is CASSPPYMGRGLGFGYTF. The DNA of the CDR3 is TGTGCCAGCTCACCCCCCTACATGGGAAGGGGTTTAGGGTTTGGCTACACCTTC.

The chain carries TRBV19 and TRBJ1-2; 7 nucleotides match TRBD1. The CDR3 extends over 15 amino acids. Germline CDR1 LNHDA, CDR2 SQIVND (reference sequence). Trimming cost V 5 bases and J 2 bases; bases outside gene matches: 8. The CDR3 reads CASSVSGTANYGYTF. DNA for the CDR3: TGTGCCAGTAGTGTCAGCGGGACAGCAAACTATGGCTACACCTTC.

The chain joins TRBV7-9 to TRBJ2-7; D is perhaps TRBD1 (5 bases). The V and J ends lost 3 bases and 3 bases respectively, with 12 bases between them. The CDR3 has 14 residues. Germline CDR1 is SEHNR and CDR2 is FQNEAQ (reference sequence). The CDR3 coding sequence is TGTGCCAGCAGCTTTGAGCAGGGTCTCTACGAGCAGTACTTC. It specifies CASSFEQGLYEQYF.

Written as DNA, the CDR3 is TGCGCCAGCAGCTCGGCGATGGGTCCGAACACCGGGGAGCTGTTTTTT. The encoded protein is CASSSAMGPNTGELFF. This chain links TRBV5-1 with TRBJ2-2; D unclear. The CDR3 is 16 residues long. Germline assignment: CDR1 SGHRS and CDR2 YFSETQ. V dropped 3 bases and J dropped 0 bases, with 12 bases sitting between them.

A few counts support this clone. CDR3 region: CASSLGPTNTEAFF. CDR3 sequence (DNA): TGCGCCAGCAGCTTGGGACCTACGAACACTGAAGCTTTCTTT. The rearrangement joins TRBV5-1 to TRBJ1-1; no firm D call. CDR1 SGHRS and CDR2 YFSETQ come from the germline V gene. V was cut by 0 bases and J by 1 base, with 7 bases left in between. The CDR3 extends over 14 amino acids.

This chain joins TRBV7-9 and TRBJ2-1, with a possible D match to TRBD2 (6 bases). This CDR3 contains 15 residues. V shed 5 bases and J shed 4 bases, with 15 bases lying between them. The V gene's germline CDR1 is SEHNR and CDR2 FQNEAQ (reference sequence). CDR3 in DNA: TGTGCCAGCAGCCCTGGACTACCTGGGTACAATGAGCAGTTCTTC. Translating it yields CASSPGLPGYNEQFF.

The genes are TRBV29-1 and TRBJ2-6; D gene uncertain. The V end lost 4 bases, the J end lost 0 bases, and 4 bases lay between the germline ends. Germline V gene data show CDR1 as SQVTM and CDR2 as ANQGSEA. This CDR3 region has 13 residues. The CDR3, as DNA: TGCAGCGTTGCGGCCTCTGGGGCCAACGTCCTGACTTTC. It yields the protein CSVAASGANVLTF.

About this clone: A read error is likely here: a far larger clone is one base away. This sequence joins TRBV4-2 and TRBJ2-7; perhaps D is TRBD1 or TRBD2 (5 bases each). V lost 1 base and J lost 3, with 22 bases in between. The CDR3 runs 18 residues. Germline loops: CDR1 LGHNA, CDR2 YNFKEQ. The CDR3 sequence is CASSQGPPGTSIFYEQYF. DNA of the CDR3: TGTGCCAGCAGCCAAGGTCCCCCCGGGACCTCGATCTTCTACGAGCAGTACTTC.

This chain links TRBV18 with TRBJ1-3, with a tentative D call TRBD1 (5 bases). Germline CDR1 is KGHSH and CDR2 is LQKENI. This CDR3 spans 16 amino acids. Trimming removed 7 bases from V and 0 bases from J, with 16 bases in between. The CDR3 DNA sequence: TGTGCCAGCTTTGGGGCTAATCGACGCTCTGGAAACACCATATATTTT. Its protein product is CASFGANRRSGNTIYF. The full variable domain, with the rest looked up from reference TRBV18 and TRBJ1-3, is NAGVMQNPRHLVRRRGQEARLRCSPMKGHSHVYWYRQLPEEGLKFMVYLQKENIIDESGMPKERFSAEFPKEGPSILRIQQVVRGDSAAYFCASFGANRRSGNTIYFGEGSWLTVV.

The V gene is TRBV7-2, the J gene TRBJ2-4, with 9 bases that match TRBD2. After removal of 5 bases from V and 6 bases from J, the junction contained 11 bases not matched to a gene. In germline, CDR1 is SGHTA, CDR2 FQGNSA. The CDR3 length is 16 residues. CDR3 DNA sequence: TGTGCCAGCAGCCCCAGGACTAGCGCAGATATAAACATTCAGTACTTC. This encodes CASSPRTSADINIQYF.